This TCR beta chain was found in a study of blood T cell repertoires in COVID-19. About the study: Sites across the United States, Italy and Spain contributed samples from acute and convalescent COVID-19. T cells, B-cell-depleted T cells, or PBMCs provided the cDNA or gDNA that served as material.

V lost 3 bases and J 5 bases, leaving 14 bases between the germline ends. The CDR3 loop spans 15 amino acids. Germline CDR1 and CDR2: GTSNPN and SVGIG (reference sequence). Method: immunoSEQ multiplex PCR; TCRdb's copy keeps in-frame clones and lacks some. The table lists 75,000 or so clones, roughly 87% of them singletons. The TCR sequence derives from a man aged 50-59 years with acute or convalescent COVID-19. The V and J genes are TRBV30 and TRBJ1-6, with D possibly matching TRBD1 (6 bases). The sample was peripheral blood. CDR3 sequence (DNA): TGTGCCTGGAGCGGACAGAGTACAAATAATTCACCCCTCCACTTT. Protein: CAWSGQSTNNSPLHF.